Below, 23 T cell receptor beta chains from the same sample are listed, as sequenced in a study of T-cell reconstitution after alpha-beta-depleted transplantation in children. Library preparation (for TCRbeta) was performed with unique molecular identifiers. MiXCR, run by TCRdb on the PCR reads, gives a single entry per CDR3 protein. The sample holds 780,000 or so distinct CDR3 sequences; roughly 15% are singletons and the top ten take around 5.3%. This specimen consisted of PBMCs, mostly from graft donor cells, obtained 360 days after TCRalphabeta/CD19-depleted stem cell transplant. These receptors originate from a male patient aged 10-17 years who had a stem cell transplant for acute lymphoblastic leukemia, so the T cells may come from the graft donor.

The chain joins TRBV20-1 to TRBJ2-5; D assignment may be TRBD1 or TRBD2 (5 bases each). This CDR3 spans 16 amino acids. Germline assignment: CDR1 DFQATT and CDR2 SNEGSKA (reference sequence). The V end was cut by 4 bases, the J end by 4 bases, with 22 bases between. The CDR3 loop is CSATPLGRVGGETQYF. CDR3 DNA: TGCAGTGCTACCCCCCTGGGCAGGGTCGGAGGAGAGACCCAGTACTTC.

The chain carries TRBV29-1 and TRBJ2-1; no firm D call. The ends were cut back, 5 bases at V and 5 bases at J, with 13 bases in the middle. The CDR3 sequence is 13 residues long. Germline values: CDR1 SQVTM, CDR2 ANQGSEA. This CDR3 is CSVRAPLDNEQFF. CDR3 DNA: TGCAGCGTTCGGGCCCCGCTTGACAATGAGCAGTTCTTC.

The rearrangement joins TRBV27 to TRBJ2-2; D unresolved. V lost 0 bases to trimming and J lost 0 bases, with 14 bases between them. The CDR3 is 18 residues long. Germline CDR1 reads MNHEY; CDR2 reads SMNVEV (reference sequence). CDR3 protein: CASSLSYGTASNTGELFF. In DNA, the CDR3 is TGTGCCAGCAGTTTATCCTACGGTACAGCTTCGAACACCGGGGAGCTGTTTTTT.

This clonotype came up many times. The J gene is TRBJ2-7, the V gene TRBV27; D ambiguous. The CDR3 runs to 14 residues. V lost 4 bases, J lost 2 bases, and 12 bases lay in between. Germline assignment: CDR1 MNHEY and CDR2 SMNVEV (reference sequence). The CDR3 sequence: CASSSLGGAYEQYF. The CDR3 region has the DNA TGTGCCAGCAGTTCGCTAGGTGGGGCCTACGAGCAGTACTTC.

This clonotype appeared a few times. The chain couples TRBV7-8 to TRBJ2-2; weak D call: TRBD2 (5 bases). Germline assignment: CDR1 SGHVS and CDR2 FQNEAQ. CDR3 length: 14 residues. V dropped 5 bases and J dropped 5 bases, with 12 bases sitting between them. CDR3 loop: CASSQRLPTGELFF. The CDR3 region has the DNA TGTGCCAGCAGCCAGCGGTTACCAACCGGGGAGCTGTTTTTT.

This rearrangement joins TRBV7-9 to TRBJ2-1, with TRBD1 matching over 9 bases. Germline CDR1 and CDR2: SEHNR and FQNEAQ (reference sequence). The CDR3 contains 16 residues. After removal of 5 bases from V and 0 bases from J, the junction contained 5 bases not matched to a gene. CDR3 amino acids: CASSLGQGTSYNEQFF. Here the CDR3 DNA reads TGTGCCAGCAGCCTCGGACAGGGGACCTCCTACAATGAGCAGTTCTTC.

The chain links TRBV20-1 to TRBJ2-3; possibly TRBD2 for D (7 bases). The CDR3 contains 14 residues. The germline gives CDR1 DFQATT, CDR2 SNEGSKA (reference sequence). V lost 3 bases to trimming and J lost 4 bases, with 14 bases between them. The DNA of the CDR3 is TGCAGTGCTAGCCAGGGGCGGGAGCCAGATACGCAGTATTTT. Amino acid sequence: CSASQGREPDTQYF.

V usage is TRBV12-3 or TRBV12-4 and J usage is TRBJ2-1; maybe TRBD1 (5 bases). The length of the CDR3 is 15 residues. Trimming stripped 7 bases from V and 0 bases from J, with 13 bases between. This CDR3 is CASIPTDPSYNEQFF. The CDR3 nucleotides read TGTGCCAGCATCCCGACAGACCCCTCCTACAATGAGCAGTTCTTC.

CDR3 loop: CASRPGLAGFTDTQYF. The CDR3, as DNA: TGCGCCAGCAGACCAGGACTAGCGGGATTCACAGATACGCAGTATTTT. The V call is TRBV5-1, the J call TRBJ2-3; 12 nucleotides agree with TRBD2. Germline V gene lookup returns CDR1 SGHRS and CDR2 YFSETQ. The CDR3 sequence is 16 residues long. The ends lost 5 bases at V and 2 bases at J; junction bases unmatched: 6.

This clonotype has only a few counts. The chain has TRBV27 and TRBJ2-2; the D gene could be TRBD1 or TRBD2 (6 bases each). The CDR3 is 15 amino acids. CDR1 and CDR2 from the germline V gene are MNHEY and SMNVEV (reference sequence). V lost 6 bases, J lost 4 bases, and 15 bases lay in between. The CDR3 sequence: CASRVAGGRTGELFF. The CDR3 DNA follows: TGTGCCAGCAGAGTTGCTGGGGGGCGCACCGGGGAGCTGTTTTTT.

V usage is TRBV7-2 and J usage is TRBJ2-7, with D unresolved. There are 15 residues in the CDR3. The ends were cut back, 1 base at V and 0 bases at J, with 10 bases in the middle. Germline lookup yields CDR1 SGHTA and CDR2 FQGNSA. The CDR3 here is CASSLDSRNSYEQYF. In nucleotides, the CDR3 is TGTGCCAGCAGCTTAGACTCACGGAACTCCTACGAGCAGTACTTC.

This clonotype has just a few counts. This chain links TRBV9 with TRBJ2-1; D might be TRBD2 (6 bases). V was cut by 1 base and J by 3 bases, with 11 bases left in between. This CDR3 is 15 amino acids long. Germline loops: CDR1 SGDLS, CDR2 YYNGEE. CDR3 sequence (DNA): TGTGCCAGCAGCGTATGGGGGGATTACTACAATGAGCAGTTCTTC. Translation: CASSVWGDYYNEQFF.

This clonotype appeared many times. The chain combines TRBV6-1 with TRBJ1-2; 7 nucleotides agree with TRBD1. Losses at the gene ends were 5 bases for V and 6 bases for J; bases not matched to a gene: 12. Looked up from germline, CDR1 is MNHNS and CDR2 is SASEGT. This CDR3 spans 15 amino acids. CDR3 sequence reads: CASSRRQGLVDGYTF. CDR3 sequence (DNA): TGTGCCAGCAGTCGAAGACAGGGACTAGTCGATGGCTACACCTTC.

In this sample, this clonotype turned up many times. CDR3 loop: CASSQETLKYEQYF. The CDR3 DNA reads TGCGCCAGCAGCCAAGAGACCTTAAAATACGAGCAGTACTTC. The J gene is TRBJ2-7, the V gene TRBV4-1; no clear D gene. The V gene's germline CDR1 is MGHRA and CDR2 YSYEKL. V shed 0 bases and J shed 4 bases, with 10 bases lying between them. The length of the CDR3 is 14 residues.

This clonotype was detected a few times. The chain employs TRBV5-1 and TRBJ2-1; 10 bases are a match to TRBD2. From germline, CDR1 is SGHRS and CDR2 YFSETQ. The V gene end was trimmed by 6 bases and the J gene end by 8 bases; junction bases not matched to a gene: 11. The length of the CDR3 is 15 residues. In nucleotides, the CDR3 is TGCGCCAGCAAAAGCGGGAGGGGTTCTTTCGATGAGCAGTTCTTC. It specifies CASKSGRGSFDEQFF. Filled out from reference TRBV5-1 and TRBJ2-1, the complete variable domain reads KAGVTQTPRYLIKTRGQQVTLSCSPISGHRSVSWYQQTPGQGLQFLFEYFSETQRNKGNFPGRFSGRQFSNSRSEMNVSTLELGDSALYLCASKSGRGSFDEQFFGPGTRLTVL.

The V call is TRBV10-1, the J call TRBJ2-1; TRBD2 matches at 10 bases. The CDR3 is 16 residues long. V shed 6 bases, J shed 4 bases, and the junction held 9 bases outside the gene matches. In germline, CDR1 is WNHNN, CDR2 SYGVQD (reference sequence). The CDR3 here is CASSPGLAHLYNEQFF. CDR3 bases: TGCGCCAGCAGCCCGGGACTAGCGCATCTGTACAATGAGCAGTTCTTC.

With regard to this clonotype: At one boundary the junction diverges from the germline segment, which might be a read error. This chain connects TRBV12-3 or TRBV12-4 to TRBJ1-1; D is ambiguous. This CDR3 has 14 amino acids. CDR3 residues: CASRSRAANSEAFF. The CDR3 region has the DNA TGTGCCAGCAGATCCCGGGCCGCGAACTCTGAAGCTTTCTTT.

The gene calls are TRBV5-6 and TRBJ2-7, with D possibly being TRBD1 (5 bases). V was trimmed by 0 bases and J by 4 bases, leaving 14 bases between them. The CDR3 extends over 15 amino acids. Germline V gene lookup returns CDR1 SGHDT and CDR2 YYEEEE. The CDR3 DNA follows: TGTGCCAGCAGCTTGGGCTCAGGGTTTCCTTACGAGCAGTACTTC. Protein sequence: CASSLGSGFPYEQYF.

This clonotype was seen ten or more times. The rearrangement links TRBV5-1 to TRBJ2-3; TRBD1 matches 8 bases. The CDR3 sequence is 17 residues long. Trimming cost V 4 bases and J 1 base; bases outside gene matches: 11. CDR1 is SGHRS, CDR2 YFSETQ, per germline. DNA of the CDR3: TGCGCCAGCAGCCGTACTGGACAGGGACGGGGCACAGATACGCAGTATTTT. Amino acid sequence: CASSRTGQGRGTDTQYF.

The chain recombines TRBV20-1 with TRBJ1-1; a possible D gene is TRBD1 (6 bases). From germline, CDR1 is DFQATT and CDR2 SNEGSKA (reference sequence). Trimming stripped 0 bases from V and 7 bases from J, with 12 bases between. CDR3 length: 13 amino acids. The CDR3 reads CSARDINRVEAFF. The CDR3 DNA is TGCAGTGCTAGAGATATTAACAGGGTTGAAGCTTTCTTT.

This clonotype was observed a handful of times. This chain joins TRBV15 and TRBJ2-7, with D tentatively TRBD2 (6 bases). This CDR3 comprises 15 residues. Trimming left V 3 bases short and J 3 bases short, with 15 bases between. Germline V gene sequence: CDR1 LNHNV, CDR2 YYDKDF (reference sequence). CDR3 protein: CATSRPVTRGYEQYF. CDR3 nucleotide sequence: TGTGCCACCAGCAGGCCCGTGACTAGAGGCTACGAGCAGTACTTC.

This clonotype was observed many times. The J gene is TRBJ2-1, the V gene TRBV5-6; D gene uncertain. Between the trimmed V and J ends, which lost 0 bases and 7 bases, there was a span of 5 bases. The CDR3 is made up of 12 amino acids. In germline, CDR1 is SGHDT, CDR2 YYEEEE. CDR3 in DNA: TGTGCCAGCAGCTTGGTTTGGAATGAGCAGTTCTTC. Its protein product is CASSLVWNEQFF.

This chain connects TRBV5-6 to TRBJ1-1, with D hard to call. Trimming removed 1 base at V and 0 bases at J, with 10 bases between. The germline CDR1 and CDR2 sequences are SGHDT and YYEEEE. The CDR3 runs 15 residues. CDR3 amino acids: CASSLPEDMNTEAFF. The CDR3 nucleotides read TGTGCCAGCAGCTTGCCCGAGGATATGAACACTGAAGCTTTCTTT.